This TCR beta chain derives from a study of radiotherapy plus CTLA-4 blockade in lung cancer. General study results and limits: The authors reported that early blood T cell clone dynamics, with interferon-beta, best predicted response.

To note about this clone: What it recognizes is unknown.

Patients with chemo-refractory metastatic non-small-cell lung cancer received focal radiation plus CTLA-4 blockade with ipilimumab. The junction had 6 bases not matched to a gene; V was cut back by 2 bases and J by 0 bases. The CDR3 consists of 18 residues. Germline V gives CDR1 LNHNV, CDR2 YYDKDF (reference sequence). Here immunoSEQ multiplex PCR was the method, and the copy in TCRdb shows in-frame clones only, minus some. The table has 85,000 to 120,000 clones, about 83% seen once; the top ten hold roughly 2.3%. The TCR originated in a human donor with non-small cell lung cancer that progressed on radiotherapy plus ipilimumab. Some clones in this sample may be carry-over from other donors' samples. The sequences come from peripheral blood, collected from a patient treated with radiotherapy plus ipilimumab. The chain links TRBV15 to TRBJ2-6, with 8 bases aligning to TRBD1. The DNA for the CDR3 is TGTGCCACCAGCAGATCCGGGACAGGTTTCTCTGGGGCCAACGTCCTGACTTTC. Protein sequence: CATSRSGTGFSGANVLTF. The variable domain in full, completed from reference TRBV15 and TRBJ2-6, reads DAMVIQNPRYQVTQFGKPVTLSCSQTLNHNVMYWYQQKSSQAPKLLFHYYDKDFNNEADTPDNFQSRRPNTSFCFLDIRSPGLGDTAMYLCATSRSGTGFSGANVLTFGAGSRLTVL.